The 31 T cell receptor beta chains listed next were all sequenced from one sample in a study of shared clonotypes between healthy human individuals. Sequenced by immunoSEQ multiplex PCR; TCRdb stores in-frame clones only, minus some. The sample shows some 1.5 million clones, approximately 98% of them seen only once. Sequencing used naive CD4+ T cells sorted from blood. The subset: CD45RA+ positively selected. The source of these receptors is a man under 40 in good health.

The chain joins TRBV7-2 to TRBJ2-1; no firm D call. V was pared by 5 bases and J by 5 bases, with 10 bases between. Germline V gene lookup returns CDR1 SGHTA and CDR2 FQGNSA. The CDR3 covers 13 residues. CDR3 loop: CASSPRLNNEQFF. CDR3 coding DNA: TGTGCCAGCAGCCCCAGGCTCAACAATGAGCAGTTCTTC. The full variable domain, with the rest looked up from reference TRBV7-2 and TRBJ2-1, is GAGVSQSPSNKVTEKGKDVELRCDPISGHTALYWYRQSLGQGLEFLIYFQGNSAPDKSGLPSDRFSAERTGGSVSTLTIQRTQQEDSAVYLCASSPRLNNEQFFGPGTRLTVL.

CDR3 nucleotide sequence: TGTGCCAGCGCCACAAGGTTGGGCAAAGAGACCCAGTACTTC. This sequence encodes CASATRLGKETQYF. This rearrangement joins TRBV6-5 to TRBJ2-5; the D is unclear. The CDR3 totals 14 residues. Germline CDR1 reads MNHEY; CDR2 reads SVGAGI. The V and J ends lost 8 bases and 3 bases respectively, with 16 bases between them.

The rearrangement links TRBV6-5 to TRBJ2-3, with TRBD2 as a possible D gene (6 bases). The V gene's germline CDR1 is MNHEY and CDR2 SVGAGI. V was shortened by 2 bases and J by 7 bases, with 19 bases between the two germline ends. This CDR3 comprises 16 residues. The CDR3 sequence is CASSYRLEVPAHTQYF. The CDR3 DNA follows: TGTGCCAGCAGTTACCGACTAGAAGTCCCGGCGCATACGCAGTATTTT.

The chain couples TRBV11-3 to TRBJ2-1; maybe TRBD2 (6 bases). V dropped 5 bases and J dropped 7 bases, with 18 bases sitting between them. CDR3 size: 15 residues. Germline V CDR1 and CDR2: SGHNT, YENEEA. The CDR3 spells CASSHGGSVENEQFF. CDR3 in DNA: TGTGCCAGCAGCCACGGGGGTTCGGTGGAAAATGAGCAGTTCTTC.

This chain connects TRBV5-1 to TRBJ2-1, with 10 bases lining up with TRBD2. The CDR3 has 19 residues. V lost 4 bases and J lost 2; bases outside the gene matches: 15. Germline-derived CDR1 and CDR2 are SGHRS and YFSETQ. In DNA form, the CDR3 reads TGCGCCAGCAGCACGCGCCTGACTAGCGGGCGCCGGCCCTACAATGAGCAGTTCTTC. Residues: CASSTRLTSGRRPYNEQFF.

The rearrangement uses TRBV14 and TRBJ2-3; a weak D match, TRBD2 (5 bases). Trimming cost V 8 bases and J 4 bases, with 13 bases left between them. The CDR3 has 13 amino acids. CDR1 and CDR2 from the germline V gene are SGHDN and FVKESK. CDR3 DNA: TGTGCCAGCGCCACGGCGGAGGCAGATACGCAGTATTTT. This translates into CASATAEADTQYF. The whole variable domain, remainder taken from reference TRBV14 and TRBJ2-3, is EAGVTQFPSHSVIEKGQTVTLRCDPISGHDNLYWYRRVMGKEIKFLLHFVKESKQDESGMPNNRFLAERTGGTYSTLKVQPAELEDSGVYFCASATAEADTQYFGPGTRLTVL.

Of note for this clone: The sample has other DNA sequences that encode this CDR3 too. The chain links TRBV5-1 to TRBJ2-2; D is unclear. Germline V lookup: CDR1 SGHRS, CDR2 YFSETQ. The CDR3 has 12 residues. Between the trimmed V and J ends, which lost 5 bases and 0 bases, there was a span of 2 bases. The CDR3 bases are TGCGCCAGCAGTCCGAACACCGGGGAGCTGTTTTTT. Translated, it gives CASSPNTGELFF. Looking up the rest from reference TRBV5-1 and TRBJ2-2 gives the full variable domain: KAGVTQTPRYLIKTRGQQVTLSCSPISGHRSVSWYQQTPGQGLQFLFEYFSETQRNKGNFPGRFSGRQFSNSRSEMNVSTLELGDSALYLCASSPNTGELFFGEGSRLTVL.

V gene TRBV27 combines with J gene TRBJ1-3, with D uncertain. The germline gives CDR1 MNHEY, CDR2 SMNVEV (reference sequence). The germline V and J ends were trimmed by 6 bases and 0 bases, with 9 bases remaining between them. The CDR3 loop spans 14 amino acids. CDR3 coding DNA: TGTGCCAGCAGACTCCAAGGCTCTGGAAACACCATATATTTT. Protein product: CASRLQGSGNTIYF.

The chain recombines TRBV29-1 with TRBJ2-6; 7 nucleotides line up with TRBD1. The V gene's germline CDR1 is SQVTM and CDR2 ANQGSEA. The CDR3 contains 18 residues. V trimming: 5 bases; J trimming: 0 bases; junction bases outside the gene matches: 13. The CDR3 nucleotides are TGCAGCGTTCTAACAGGGGACGCTCTGGGCTCTGGGGCCAACGTCCTGACTTTC. This gives the protein CSVLTGDALGSGANVLTF.

The rearrangement uses TRBV30 and TRBJ2-5; D unclear. V lost 4 bases and J lost 2, with 8 bases in between. CDR1 and CDR2 (germline): GTSNPN, SVGIG (reference sequence). This CDR3 contains 12 residues. The CDR3 bases are TGTGCCTGGATGCAGGAGCAAGAGACCCAGTACTTC. Its translation: CAWMQEQETQYF.

The V gene is TRBV28, the J gene TRBJ2-3; 9 bases map to TRBD2. The germline CDR1 and CDR2 sequences are MDHEN and SYDVKM. The CDR3 runs to 17 residues. Unmatched junction bases numbered 11, after V lost 4 bases and J lost 3 bases. CDR3 sequence: CASSSPLKREETDTQYF. CDR3 DNA: TGTGCCAGCAGTTCCCCACTAAAGCGGGAGGAGACAGATACGCAGTATTTT. Based on the CDR3 plus reference TRBV28 and TRBJ2-3, the full variable domain is DVKVTQSSRYLVKRTGEKVFLECVQDMDHENMFWYRQDPGLGLRLIYFSYDVKMKEKGDIPEGYSVSREKKERFSLILESASTNQTSMYLCASSSPLKREETDTQYFGPGTRLTVL.

CDR3 coding DNA: TGTGCCAGCAGGGCGGGGGTTTCTGGAAACACCATATATTTT. Translating it yields CASRAGVSGNTIYF. The chain combines TRBV7-9 with TRBJ1-3; D is possibly TRBD1 (5 bases). The CDR3 has 14 residues. V was clipped by 6 bases and J by 1 base, with 10 bases between them. The V gene's germline CDR1 is SEHNR and CDR2 FQNEAQ (reference sequence).

The rearrangement links TRBV19 to TRBJ2-1; 12 nucleotides line up with TRBD1. V lost 6 bases, J lost 5 bases, and 5 bases stayed unmatched. CDR1 and CDR2 from the germline V gene are LNHDA and SQIVND (reference sequence). The CDR3 loop spans 15 amino acids. CDR3 sequence: CASRTGTGGHNEQFF. DNA for the CDR3: TGTGCCAGTAGGACTGGGACAGGGGGCCACAATGAGCAGTTCTTC.

V gene TRBV7-6 combines with J gene TRBJ2-5; D may be TRBD1 or TRBD2 (5 bases each). The V and J ends lost 1 base and 5 bases respectively, with 17 bases between them. The CDR3 runs to 16 residues. The V gene's germline CDR1 is SGHVS and CDR2 FNYEAQ. In DNA, the CDR3 is TGTGCCAGCAGCTTAGTGGTTGGGGCTTCGGGGGAGACCCAGTACTTC. Amino acid sequence: CASSLVVGASGETQYF.

The chain uses TRBV7-6 and TRBJ2-5; 8 bases fit TRBD1. Germline CDR1 is SGHVS and CDR2 is FNYEAQ. This CDR3 contains 17 residues. V shed 0 bases and J 0 bases; nucleotides not matched to a gene: 6. The CDR3 region is CASSLAPTGEYQETQYF. The DNA of the CDR3 is TGTGCCAGCAGCTTAGCTCCGACAGGGGAATACCAAGAGACCCAGTACTTC.

V and J are TRBV29-1 and TRBJ2-3; 7 bases match TRBD2. The CDR3 spans 19 residues. Germline lookup yields CDR1 SQVTM and CDR2 ANQGSEA. Trimming at V came to 4 bases and at J to 4 bases, leaving 23 bases not matched to a gene. The CDR3 is CSVVGLRLAETHKADTQYF. The CDR3 bases are TGCAGCGTTGTCGGACTCCGGCTAGCGGAAACTCATAAAGCAGATACGCAGTATTTT.

Regarding this clone: The same CDR3 is also encoded by other DNA sequences in this sample. The rearrangement joins TRBV18 to TRBJ2-2; D might be TRBD1 (5 bases). The CDR3 length is 15 residues. Germline CDR1 is KGHSH and CDR2 is LQKENI. V was clipped by 4 bases and J by 0 bases, with 9 bases between them. The CDR3 region is CASSLKGANTGELFF. The DNA for the CDR3 is TGTGCCAGCTCACTAAAAGGGGCGAACACCGGGGAGCTGTTTTTT.

The J gene is TRBJ2-3, the V gene TRBV7-6; 12 bases line up with TRBD2. This CDR3 region has 17 residues. J gave up 2 bases and V 3 bases, and 6 bases lay outside the gene matches. Germline values: CDR1 SGHVS, CDR2 FNYEAQ. CDR3 DNA: TGTGCCAGCAGCTTGGGGACTAGCGGGCCCACCACAGATACGCAGTATTTT. Translated, it gives CASSLGTSGPTTDTQYF. The full variable domain, with the rest looked up from reference TRBV7-6 and TRBJ2-3, is GAGVSQSPRYKVTKRGQDVALRCDPISGHVSLYWYRQALGQGPEFLTYFNYEAQQDKSGLPNDRFSAERPEGSISTLTIQRTEQRDSAMYRCASSLGTSGPTTDTQYFGPGTRLTVL.

The genes are TRBV9 and TRBJ2-4, with D maybe TRBD1 (5 bases). V lost 3 bases and J lost 7, with 11 bases in between. There are 13 residues in the CDR3. The germline V gene encodes CDR1 SGDLS and CDR2 YYNGEE. The CDR3 bases are TGTGCCAGCAGCGCCCAGGGTGCGAACATTCAGTACTTC. The encoded protein is CASSAQGANIQYF.

The chain joins TRBV7-2 to TRBJ2-7; D gene uncertain. CDR1 is SGHTA and CDR2 is FQGNSA in the germline V gene. This CDR3 is 12 amino acids long. Trimming took 4 bases from V and 3 from J, leaving 7 bases between them. CDR3 DNA sequence: TGTGCCAGCAGCTATGGTTACTACGAGCAGTACTTC. Translating it yields CASSYGYYEQYF.

V gene TRBV19 combines with J gene TRBJ2-1; 7 bases fit TRBD2. The V and J ends lost 7 bases and 0 bases, in that order; junction bases with no gene match: 15. The CDR3 runs 18 residues. Germline V gene sequence: CDR1 LNHDA, CDR2 SQIVND (reference sequence). The chain's CDR3 is CASKKRDVNAFSYNEQFF. The CDR3 coding sequence is TGTGCCAGTAAAAAGCGGGACGTCAACGCCTTCTCCTACAATGAGCAGTTCTTC.

V and J are TRBV30 and TRBJ2-2; no firm D call. Germline V gene lookup returns CDR1 GTSNPN and CDR2 SVGIG (reference sequence). V was trimmed by 3 bases and J by 2 bases, leaving 10 bases between them. The CDR3 has 14 amino acids. The CDR3 loop is CAWRFRSNTGELFF. In nucleotides, the CDR3 is TGTGCCTGGAGGTTTAGGTCCAACACCGGGGAGCTGTTTTTT.

The gene calls are TRBV19 and TRBJ1-4, with D uncertain. V was pared by 3 bases and J by 3 bases, with 8 bases between. Germline values: CDR1 LNHDA, CDR2 SQIVND (reference sequence). The CDR3 is made up of 14 amino acids. The CDR3 DNA reads as TGTGCCAGTAGTATGTGGGGTGCTAATGAAAAACTGTTTTTT. Translation: CASSMWGANEKLFF. Together with reference TRBV19 and TRBJ1-4, the CDR3 gives the full variable domain: DGGITQSPKYLFRKEGQNVTLSCEQNLNHDAMYWYRQDPGQGLRLIYYSQIVNDFQKGDIAEGYSVSREKKESFPLTVTSAQKNPTAFYLCASSMWGANEKLFFGSGTQLSVL.

The genes are TRBV29-1 and TRBJ2-1; unclear D gene. V was cut by 0 bases and J by 8 bases, with 8 bases left in between. Germline CDR1 reads SQVTM; CDR2 reads ANQGSEA. The CDR3 extends over 12 amino acids. CDR3 in amino acids: CSVEESVYEQFF. The CDR3 DNA sequence: TGCAGCGTTGAAGAAAGCGTATATGAGCAGTTCTTC.

The chain couples TRBV27 to TRBJ2-2; D possibly corresponds to TRBD1 (6 bases). The CDR3 extends over 17 amino acids. Germline V gene data show CDR1 as MNHEY and CDR2 as SMNVEV (reference sequence). Trimming took off 7 bases at V and 0 bases at J, with 18 bases between the two ends. In DNA form, the CDR3 reads TGTGCCAGCACTGTAGAATCCAGGGGAGCGAACACCGGGGAGCTGTTTTTT. Translating it yields CASTVESRGANTGELFF.

The rearrangement joins TRBV19 to TRBJ2-1; 9 positions match TRBD2. Germline V gene lookup returns CDR1 LNHDA and CDR2 SQIVND (reference sequence). Unmatched junction bases numbered 18, after V lost 0 bases and J lost 0 bases. This CDR3 contains 22 residues. The CDR3 protein is CASSIDRIAAGGLLGSYNEQFF. CDR3 DNA sequence: TGTGCCAGTAGTATAGATCGAATAGCGGCGGGAGGGTTGCTGGGCTCCTACAATGAGCAGTTCTTC.

The chain links TRBV2 to TRBJ2-1; TRBD1 agrees at 8 bases. Unmatched junction bases numbered 4, after V lost 6 bases and J lost 0 bases. This CDR3 is 15 amino acids long. The V gene's germline CDR1 is SNHLY and CDR2 FYNNEI. The CDR3 protein is CASSDRGRSYNEQFF. The DNA for the CDR3 is TGTGCCAGCAGCGACAGGGGCCGCTCCTACAATGAGCAGTTCTTC.

The chain carries TRBV5-1 and TRBJ2-2, with TRBD2 as a possible D gene (5 bases). V lost 0 bases and J 1 base, leaving 13 bases between the germline ends. CDR1 is SGHRS and CDR2 is YFSETQ in the germline V gene. CDR3 length equals 17 residues. The DNA for the CDR3 is TGCGCCAGCAGCTTGGTAGGGAGCCCCGTGAACACCGGGGAGCTGTTTTTT. This sequence encodes CASSLVGSPVNTGELFF.

The V call is TRBV5-1, the J call TRBJ2-3, with TRBD1 matching 7 bases. From germline, CDR1 is SGHRS and CDR2 YFSETQ. This CDR3 spans 16 amino acids. J lost 2 bases, V lost 5 bases, and 11 bases had no gene match. In nucleotides, the CDR3 is TGCGCCAGCAGACCGGGACAGCGCACACTCACAGATACGCAGTATTTT. Its translation: CASRPGQRTLTDTQYF.

The chain carries TRBV5-4 and TRBJ2-7; TRBD1 matches 7 bases. The J segment lost 3 bases and the V segment lost 4 bases, leaving 13 bases of the junction unmatched. The V gene's germline CDR1 is SGHNT and CDR2 YYREEE (reference sequence). This CDR3 spans 16 amino acids. CDR3 residues: CASSPPPGTDFYEQYF. The CDR3 DNA reads as TGTGCCAGCAGCCCTCCGCCAGGGACAGATTTCTACGAGCAGTACTTC.

The chain is built from TRBV15 and TRBJ1-3; maybe TRBD1 (5 bases). Germline V gene sequence: CDR1 LNHNV, CDR2 YYDKDF (reference sequence). V lost 0 bases to trimming and J lost 0 bases, with 12 bases between them. The CDR3 runs to 17 residues. The CDR3 DNA reads TGTGCCACCAGCAGAGACGCAGGGACCACCTCTGGAAACACCATATATTTT. Its protein product is CATSRDAGTTSGNTIYF.